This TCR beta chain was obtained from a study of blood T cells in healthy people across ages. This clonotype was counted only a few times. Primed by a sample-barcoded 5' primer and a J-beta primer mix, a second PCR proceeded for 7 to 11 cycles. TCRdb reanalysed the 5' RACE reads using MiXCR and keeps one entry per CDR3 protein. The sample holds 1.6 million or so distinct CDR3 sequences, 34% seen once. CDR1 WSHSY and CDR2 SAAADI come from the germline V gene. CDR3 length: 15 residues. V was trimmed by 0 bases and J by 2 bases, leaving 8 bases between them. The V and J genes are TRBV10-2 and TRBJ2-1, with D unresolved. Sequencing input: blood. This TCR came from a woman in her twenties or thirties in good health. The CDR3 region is CASSESGTPYNEQFF. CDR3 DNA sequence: TGCGCCAGCAGTGAGTCAGGAACACCCTACAATGAGCAGTTCTTC.